This T cell receptor beta chain came from a study of blood T cell repertoires in COVID-19. Measured with immunoSEQ multiplex PCR; TCRdb has only the in-frame clones, and not every one. The data hold 110,000 to 150,000 clones, with roughly three quarters observed a single time. Germline-derived CDR1 and CDR2 are SGHAT and FQNNGV. The ends lost 5 bases at V and 3 bases at J; junction bases unmatched: 6. This CDR3 region has 16 residues. The specimen sequenced was peripheral blood. The chain employs TRBV11-2 and TRBJ2-4; 11 bases agree with TRBD2. This clonotype originated in a woman aged 60-75 years with acute or convalescent COVID-19. The DNA for the CDR3 is TGTGCCAGCAGCGAGCTAGCGGGAGGTTTCAAAAACATTCAGTACTTC. It is translated as CASSELAGGFKNIQYF. Full variable domain (outside the CDR3, taken from reference TRBV11-2 and TRBJ2-4): EAGVAQSPRYKIIEKRQSVAFWCNPISGHATLYWYQQILGQGPKLLIQFQNNGVVDDSQLPKDRFSAERLKGVDSTLKIQPAKLEDSAVYLCASSELAGGFKNIQYFGAGTRLSVL.